This T cell receptor beta chain derives from a study of blood T cell repertoires in COVID-19. Whole-study context: Samples taken during acute and convalescent COVID-19 were collected in the United States, Italy and Spain. Sources were T cells, B-cell-depleted T cells, or PBMCs; the material itself was cDNA or gDNA.

The repertoire was sequenced with immunoSEQ multiplex PCR; TCRdb's copy has only in-frame clones and lacks some. The sample contains 300,000 to 350,000 clones, 88% of which appear only once. J was trimmed by 8 bases and V by 6 bases; bases with no gene match: 9. CDR3 length: 13 residues. CDR1 and CDR2 from the germline V gene are SQVTM and ANQGSEA. This receptor was identified in a woman in her 70s with COVID-19, enrolled during active disease. The chain employs TRBV29-1 and TRBJ2-1, with TRBD1 identical over 8 bases. The sample consisted of peripheral blood. The CDR3 region has the DNA TGCAGCGTGCAGGGGGCCCCCTCAGATGAGCAGTTCTTC. Amino acid sequence: CSVQGAPSDEQFF.